This T cell receptor (beta chain) comes out of a study of shared clonotypes between healthy human individuals. The data were produced by immunoSEQ multiplex PCR, yet TCRdb's version contains in-frame clones alone and is incomplete. This sample has roughly 500,000 clones; almost 97% occur once, and the top ten carry about 0.064%. J lost 2 bases, V lost 4 bases, and 12 bases had no gene match. Germline V gives CDR1 MGHRA, CDR2 YSYEKL. This CDR3 has 18 residues. The V call is TRBV4-1, the J call TRBJ1-3; 9 nucleotides line up with TRBD1. Source material: naive CD4+ T cells sorted from blood. The subset: CD45RA+ positively selected. This clonotype originated in a woman in her twenties or thirties in good health. CDR3 loop: CASSRSPGQGGPGNTIYF. The DNA for the CDR3 is TGCGCCAGCAGCCGGAGCCCGGGACAGGGAGGTCCTGGAAACACCATATATTTT.